This T cell receptor beta chain was sequenced in a study of blood T cells in healthy people across ages. The CDR3 loop spans 15 amino acids. Germline CDR1 MNHEY, CDR2 SVGEGT. Trimming pared 8 bases from V and 0 bases from J, leaving 14 bases between. In the case of this clonotype: What it recognizes is unknown.

Primed by a sample-barcoded 5' primer and a J-beta primer mix, a second PCR proceeded for roughly 7 to 11 cycles. TCRdb reprocessed the 5' RACE reads via MiXCR and lists one record per CDR3 protein. The sample includes over 1,500,000 distinct CDR3 sequences, approximately 50% of them seen just once. Overall study findings and caveats: In long-lived donors, naive CD4+ cell counts and diversity exceeded those of aged donors.

The material sequenced was blood. J is TRBJ2-4 and V is TRBV6-2 or TRBV6-3; the D gene could be TRBD1 or TRBD2 (5 bases each). This TCR was sampled from a woman aged 40 to 50 in good health. CDR3 sequence reads: CASHGAGTAKNIQYF. In DNA form, the CDR3 reads TGTGCCAGCCATGGGGCTGGGACAGCCAAAAACATTCAGTACTTC.